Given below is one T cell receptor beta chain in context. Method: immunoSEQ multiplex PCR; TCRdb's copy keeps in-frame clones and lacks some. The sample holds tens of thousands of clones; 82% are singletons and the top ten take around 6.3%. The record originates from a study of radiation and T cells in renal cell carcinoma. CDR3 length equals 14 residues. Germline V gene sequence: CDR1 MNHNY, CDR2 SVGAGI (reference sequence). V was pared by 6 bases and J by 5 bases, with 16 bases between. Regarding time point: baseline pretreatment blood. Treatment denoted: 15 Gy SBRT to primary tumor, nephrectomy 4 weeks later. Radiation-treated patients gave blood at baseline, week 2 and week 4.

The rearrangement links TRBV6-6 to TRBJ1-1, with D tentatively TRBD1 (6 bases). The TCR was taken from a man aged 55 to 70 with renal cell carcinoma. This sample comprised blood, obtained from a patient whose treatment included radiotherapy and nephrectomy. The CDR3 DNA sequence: TGTGCCAGCAGCGCCGGGGGGCGAGGAACTGAAGCTTTCTTT. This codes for CASSAGGRGTEAFF.